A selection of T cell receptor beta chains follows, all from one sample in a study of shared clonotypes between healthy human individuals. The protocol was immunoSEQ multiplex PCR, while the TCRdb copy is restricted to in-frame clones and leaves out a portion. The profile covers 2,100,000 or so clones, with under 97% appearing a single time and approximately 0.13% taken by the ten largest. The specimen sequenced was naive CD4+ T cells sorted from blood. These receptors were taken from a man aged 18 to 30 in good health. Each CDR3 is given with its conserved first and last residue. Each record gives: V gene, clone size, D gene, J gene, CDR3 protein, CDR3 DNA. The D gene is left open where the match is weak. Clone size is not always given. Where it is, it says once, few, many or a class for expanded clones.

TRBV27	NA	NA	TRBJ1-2	CASSLSGGPWGYTF	TGTGCCAGCAGTTTGTCGGGCGGGCCTTGGGGCTACACCTTC
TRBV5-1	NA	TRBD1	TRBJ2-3	CASSFWTGADTQYF	TGCGCCAGCAGCTTCTGGACAGGGGCAGATACGCAGTATTTT
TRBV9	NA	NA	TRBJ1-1	CASSPSGLGDTEAFF	TGTGCCAGCAGCCCCAGTGGACTGGGGGACACTGAAGCTTTCTTT
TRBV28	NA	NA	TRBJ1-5	CASSSIGTGLGGNSNQPQHF	TGTGCCAGCAGTTCAATAGGAACAGGGTTAGGCGGGAATAGCAATCAGCCCCAGCATTTT
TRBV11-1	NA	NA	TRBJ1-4	CASSLAANEKLFF	TGTGCCAGCAGCTTAGCTGCTAATGAAAAACTGTTTTTT
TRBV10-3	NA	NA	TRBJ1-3	CAISESYIRPSGNTIYF	TGTGCCATCAGTGAGTCGTACATTCGTCCCTCTGGAAACACCATATATTTT
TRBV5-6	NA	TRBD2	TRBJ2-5	CASSRRLAGVQWETQYF	TGTGCCAGCAGCAGGAGACTAGCGGGAGTCCAGTGGGAGACCCAGTACTTC
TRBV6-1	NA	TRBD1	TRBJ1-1	CASSGQINTEAFF	TGTGCCAGCTCGGGACAGATAAACACTGAAGCTTTCTTT
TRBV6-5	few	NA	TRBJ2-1	CASSRGNEQFF	TGTGCCAGCAGCCGGGGGAATGAGCAGTTCTTC
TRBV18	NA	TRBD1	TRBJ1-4	CASRITGEINEKLFF	TGTGCCAGCAGAATAACAGGGGAGATTAATGAAAAACTGTTTTTT
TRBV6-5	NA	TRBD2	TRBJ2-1	CASSKLAGGGNEQFF	TGTGCCAGCAGTAAACTAGCGGGGGGGGGCAATGAGCAGTTCTTC
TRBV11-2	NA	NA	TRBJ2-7	CASSLGTQEHRSYEQYF	TGTGCCAGCAGCTTAGGAACTCAGGAGCACCGCTCCTACGAGCAGTACTTC
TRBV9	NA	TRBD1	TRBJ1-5	CASSAGVGTGGQPQHF	TGTGCCAGCAGCGCCGGAGTGGGGACAGGGGGTCAGCCCCAGCATTTT
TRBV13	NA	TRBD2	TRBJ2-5	CASSLGGSGETQYF	TGTGCCAGCAGCCTGGGCGGGAGTGGTGAGACCCAGTACTTC
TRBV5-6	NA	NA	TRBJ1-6	CASSLGLGQEGSPLHF	TGTGCCAGCAGCTTGGGTTTAGGGCAGGAGGGATCACCCCTCCACTTT
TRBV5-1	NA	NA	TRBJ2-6	CASSTEAGPSSGANVLTF	TGCGCCAGCAGCACGGAGGCGGGCCCTAGCTCTGGGGCCAACGTCCTGACTTTC
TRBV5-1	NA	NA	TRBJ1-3	CASSLRQMNSGNTIYF	TGCGCCAGCAGCTTGCGACAGATGAACTCTGGAAACACCATATATTTT
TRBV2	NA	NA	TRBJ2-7	CASRPGKGSYEQYF	TGTGCCAGCAGGCCGGGAAAGGGGTCCTACGAGCAGTACTTC
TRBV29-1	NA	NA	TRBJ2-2	CSVGDKNTGELFF	TGCAGCGTTGGGGACAAGAACACCGGGGAGCTGTTTTTT
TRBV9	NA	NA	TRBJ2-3	CASSVVGITDTQYF	TGTGCCAGCAGCGTAGTAGGTATCACAGATACGCAGTATTTT
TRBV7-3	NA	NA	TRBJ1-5	CASSLQPNQPQHF	TGTGCCAGCAGCTTGCAGCCCAATCAGCCCCAGCATTTT
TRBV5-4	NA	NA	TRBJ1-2	CASSLGPRDNYGYTF	TGTGCCAGCAGCTTGGGTCCCAGGGACAACTATGGCTACACCTTC